These 4 T cell receptor beta chains share one sample of origin, sequenced in a study of CD8+CD57+ T cells in acquired aplastic anemia. Genomic DNA served as template for TCR beta VDJ and CDR3 profiling. From the reads, TCRdb called clonotypes with MiXCR, one entry per CDR3 protein. This table has some 180,000 distinct CDR3 sequences, just over 45% appearing once. Sequenced: sorted CD4+, CD8+, or CD8+CD57+ T cells (not recorded which) from PBMCs. These receptor sequences come from a human donor in good health.

The chain carries TRBV29-1 and TRBJ1-5; the D is unclear. In germline, CDR1 is SQVTM, CDR2 ANQGSEA. The CDR3 totals 13 residues. With 4 bases removed from V and 3 bases from J, the gap between germline ends came to 10 bases. In DNA, the CDR3 is TGCAGCGTTGTTTTTAATCTCAATCAGCCCCAGCATTTT. Its protein is CSVVFNLNQPQHF.

In this sample, this clonotype turned up many times. V is TRBV5-1 and J is TRBJ1-6; D is undetermined. CDR3 length equals 13 residues. Germline assignment: CDR1 SGHRS and CDR2 YFSETQ. Deletions cut 5 bases from V and 0 bases from J, with 3 bases between. CDR3 sequence (DNA): TGCGCCAGCAGGGGCTCCTATAATTCACCCCTCCACTTT. It codes for CASRGSYNSPLHF. The full variable domain, rest sourced from reference TRBV5-1 and TRBJ1-6, is KAGVTQTPRYLIKTRGQQVTLSCSPISGHRSVSWYQQTPGQGLQFLFEYFSETQRNKGNFPGRFSGRQFSNSRSEMNVSTLELGDSALYLCASRGSYNSPLHFGNGTRLTVT.

This clonotype was detected many times. The CDR3 protein is CASGLEGETQYF. The CDR3 nucleotides read TGTGCTAGTGGTTTGGAGGGCGAGACCCAGTACTTC. The chain carries TRBV12-5 and TRBJ2-5; D is ambiguous. Trimming took 1 base from V and 5 from J, leaving 5 bases between them. CDR1 LGHNT and CDR2 FRNRAP come from the germline V gene. There are 12 residues in the CDR3.

The chain uses TRBV25-1 and TRBJ1-2; TRBD1 is a possible D gene (5 bases). The germline gives CDR1 MGHDK, CDR2 SYGVNS. The CDR3 totals 15 residues. Trimming stripped 2 bases from V and 4 bases from J, with 14 bases between. The CDR3 is CASSEGGGLLYGYTF. CDR3 nucleotides: TGTGCCAGCAGTGAAGGGGGAGGACTACTCTATGGCTACACCTTC.